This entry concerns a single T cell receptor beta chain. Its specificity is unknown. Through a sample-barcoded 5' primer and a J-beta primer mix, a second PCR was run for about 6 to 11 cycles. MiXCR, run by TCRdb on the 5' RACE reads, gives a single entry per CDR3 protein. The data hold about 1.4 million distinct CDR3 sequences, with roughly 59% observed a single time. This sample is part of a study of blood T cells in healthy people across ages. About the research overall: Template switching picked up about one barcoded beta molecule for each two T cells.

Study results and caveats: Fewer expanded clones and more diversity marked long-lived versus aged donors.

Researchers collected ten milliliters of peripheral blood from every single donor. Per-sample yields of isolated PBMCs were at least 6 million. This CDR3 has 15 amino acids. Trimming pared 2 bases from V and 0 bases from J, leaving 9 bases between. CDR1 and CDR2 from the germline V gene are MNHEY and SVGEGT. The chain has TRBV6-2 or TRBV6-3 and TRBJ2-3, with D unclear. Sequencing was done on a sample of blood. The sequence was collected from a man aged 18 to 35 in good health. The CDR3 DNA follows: TGTGCCAGCAGTTACGGTGTACGAAGCACAGATACGCAGTATTTT. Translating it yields CASSYGVRSTDTQYF.